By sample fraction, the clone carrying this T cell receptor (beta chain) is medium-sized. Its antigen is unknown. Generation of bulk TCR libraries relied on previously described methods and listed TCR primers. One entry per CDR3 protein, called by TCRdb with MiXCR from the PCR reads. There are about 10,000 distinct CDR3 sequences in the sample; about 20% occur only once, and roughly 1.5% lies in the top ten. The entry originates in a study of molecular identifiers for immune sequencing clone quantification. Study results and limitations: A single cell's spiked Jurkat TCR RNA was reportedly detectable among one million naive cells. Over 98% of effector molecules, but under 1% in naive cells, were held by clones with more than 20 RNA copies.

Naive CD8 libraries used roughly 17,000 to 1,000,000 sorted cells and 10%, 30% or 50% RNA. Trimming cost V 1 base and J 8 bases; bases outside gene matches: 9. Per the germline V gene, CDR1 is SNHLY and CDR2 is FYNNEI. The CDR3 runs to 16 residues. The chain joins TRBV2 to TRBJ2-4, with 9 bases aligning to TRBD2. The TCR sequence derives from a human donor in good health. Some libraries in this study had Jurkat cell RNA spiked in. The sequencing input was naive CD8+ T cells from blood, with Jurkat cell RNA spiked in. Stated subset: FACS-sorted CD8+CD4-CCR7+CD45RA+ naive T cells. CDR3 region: CASSEESGLAWHIQYF. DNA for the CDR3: TGTGCCAGCAGTGAAGAGTCGGGACTAGCTTGGCACATTCAGTACTTC.